This is a list of T cell receptor beta chains from one sample in a study of blood T cell repertoires in COVID-19. Assay used: immunoSEQ multiplex PCR; TCRdb lists only in-frame clones, some missing. The sample includes approximately 230,000 clones, 80% to 90% of them seen just once. The sequenced sample was PBMCs or T cells enriched from blood (not recorded which). Receptor source: a man younger than 30 who had recovered from COVID-19. CDR3s include the opening cysteine and the closing phenylalanine or tryptophan. Each record gives: clone size, D gene, V gene, J gene, CDR3 DNA, CDR3 protein. The D gene is left open where the match is weak. Size values are once, few and many counts, or a class for expanded clones, and some rows have none.

NA,NA,TRBV7-9,TRBJ2-2,TGTGCCAGCAGCTCACTGACAGAATCTACGAACACCGGGGAGCTGTTTTTT,CASSSLTESTNTGELFF
NA,NA,TRBV3-1/TRBV3-2,TRBJ2-5,TGTGCCAGCAGCCTCCGGGACAATTGGGGAGAGACCCAGTACTTC,CASSLRDNWGETQYF
once,TRBD1,TRBV6-5,TRBJ2-3,TGTGCCAGCAGAAAACAGGGGGCGAGCACAGATACGCAGTATTTT,CASRKQGASTDTQYF
NA,TRBD2,TRBV29-1,TRBJ2-3,TGCAGCGTTGACCTAGCGGGACGCACAGATACGCAGTATTTT,CSVDLAGRTDTQYF
NA,TRBD1,TRBV18,TRBJ1-1,TGTGCCAGCTCACCACCGACAGGGGGTCGTACTGAAGCTTTCTTT,CASSPPTGGRTEAFF
NA,NA,TRBV4-1,TRBJ1-1,TGCGCCAGCAGCCCCCGGACAGCTTTCATTCCGCGTTTT,CASSPRTAFIPRF
few,TRBD2,TRBV5-8,TRBJ2-7,TGTGCCAGCAGCAAGACCCTCGGGACTAGCGGGGGGTACGAGCAGTACTTC,CASSKTLGTSGGYEQYF
NA,TRBD2,TRBV11-2,TRBJ2-1,TGTGCCAGCAGCCCCACTAGCGGGGTTTACAATGAGCAGTTCTTC,CASSPTSGVYNEQFF
NA,TRBD2,TRBV5-1,TRBJ2-2,TGCGCCAGCAGCCCGGGGGGGGCTGTCACCGGGGAGCTGTTTTTT,CASSPGGAVTGELFF
NA,TRBD2,TRBV15,TRBJ2-3,TGTGCCACCAGCAGTCAGCGGGGGGCGGGAGATACGCAGTATTTT,CATSSQRGAGDTQYF
NA,NA,TRBV25-1,TRBJ2-1,TGTGCCAGCAGTGAGATAAGGGGGAATGAGCAGTTCTTC,CASSEIRGNEQFF
NA,NA,TRBV30,TRBJ1-6,TGTGCCTGGCAGCAATACAGGAATTCACCCCTCCACTTT,CAWQQYRNSPLHF
NA,NA,TRBV28,TRBJ1-1,TGTGCCAGCAGTTTAGAGGGGGTGAACACTGAAGCTTTCTTT,CASSLEGVNTEAFF
NA,TRBD1,TRBV5-4,TRBJ2-7,TGTGCCAGCAGCCGCCCCGGGACAGCCTTCTACGAGCAGTACTTC,CASSRPGTAFYEQYF
NA,TRBD1,TRBV12-5,TRBJ1-1,TGTGCTAGTGGTTTTTTTGTGGGCACAGGGGGCACTGAAGCTTTCTTT,CASGFFVGTGGTEAFF
NA,NA,TRBV11-3,TRBJ1-2,TGTGCCAGCAGCTCCCGGGACCTAGACAGGCGGGATGGCTACACCTTC,CASSSRDLDRRDGYTF
NA,NA,TRBV11-3,TRBJ2-7,TGTGCCAGCAGCTTCGGGATGAGCTCCTACGAGCAGTACTTC,CASSFGMSSYEQYF
NA,TRBD2,TRBV7-2,TRBJ2-3,TGTGCCAGCAGCTTAGTTGCGGGACTAGCGAGCACAGATACGCAGTATTTT,CASSLVAGLASTDTQYF
few,TRBD1,TRBV5-4,TRBJ1-1,TGTGCCAGCAGCCTGGGACAGACGAACACTGAAGCTTTCTTT,CASSLGQTNTEAFF
NA,NA,TRBV19,TRBJ2-2,TGTGCCAGTAGTATACTCGGCCAGGGGACCGGGGAGCTGTTTTTT,CASSILGQGTGELFF
once,NA,TRBV5-1,TRBJ1-6,TGCGCCAGCAGCTGGGCTCTACAGAGCTCCTATAATTCACCCCTCCACTTT,CASSWALQSSYNSPLHF
NA,NA,TRBV6-2/TRBV6-3,TRBJ2-1,TGTGCCAGCAGTTACTTCTTAGCGCTCAAGAATGAGCAGTTCTTC,CASSYFLALKNEQFF
NA,NA,TRBV7-6,TRBJ2-7,TGTGCCAGCAGCCCGACATCGTCCAGGGTCTTCCACGAGCAGTACTTC,CASSPTSSRVFHEQYF
NA,TRBD1,TRBV20-1,TRBJ2-7,TGCAGTGTCGGCAGGGGGTACGAGCAGTACTTC,CSVGRGYEQYF
NA,NA,TRBV3-1/TRBV3-2,TRBJ2-7,TGTGCCAGCAGCCCCAACCAGCGGCTAACAGTTTACTACGAGCAGTACTTC,CASSPNQRLTVYYEQYF
NA,TRBD1,TRBV5-1,TRBJ2-1,TGCGCCAGCAGCTTAGGGACAGGGGACTACAATGAGCAGTTCTTC,CASSLGTGDYNEQFF
NA,NA,TRBV4-1,TRBJ2-3,TGCGCCAGCAGCCAAGATCTAAGCCTTGTGAGGCGCACAGATACGCAGTATTTT,CASSQDLSLVRRTDTQYF
NA,TRBD2,TRBV7-2,TRBJ2-1,TGTGCCAGCAGCCAAACCGGGGGGGCCGGGTTCTTC,CASSQTGGAGFF
NA,TRBD1,TRBV6-5,TRBJ2-7,TGTGCCAGCAGACCCGACAGGGGGTTTGGTGAGCAGTACTTC,CASRPDRGFGEQYF
NA,NA,TRBV28,TRBJ1-2,TGTGCCAGCAGTTTATGGACGCTCGGAGGTCGCTATGGCTACACCTTC,CASSLWTLGGRYGYTF
once,NA,TRBV15,TRBJ1-2,TGTGCCATTAGACACTTTCCTCCTTATGGCTACACCTTC,CAIRHFPPYGYTF
NA,TRBD2,TRBV4-1,TRBJ2-3,TGCGCCAGCAGCCGTTGGGGACTAGCGGGGCGCACAGATACGCAGTATTTT,CASSRWGLAGRTDTQYF
NA,TRBD1,TRBV2,TRBJ1-5,TGTGCCAGCTCCGGGACAGGGGGGCAGCCCCAGCATTTT,CASSGTGGQPQHF
NA,TRBD1,TRBV20-1,TRBJ1-3,TGCAGTGCTAGTCAGAGGACAGGACGGATGTCTGGAAACACCATATATTTT,CSASQRTGRMSGNTIYF
NA,TRBD2,TRBV5-5,TRBJ2-1,TGTGCCAGCAGCTTTAATGGGAGGGGCTCCTACAATGAGCAGTTCTTC,CASSFNGRGSYNEQFF
NA,TRBD1,TRBV6-5,TRBJ1-5,TGTGCCAGCGAGGGACAGGGCCACAATCAGCCCCAGCATTTT,CASEGQGHNQPQHF
NA,NA,TRBV27,TRBJ1-6,TGTGCCAGCAGTTCTTATAAGGGGATGTATAATTCACCCCTCCACTTT,CASSSYKGMYNSPLHF
NA,NA,TRBV7-9,TRBJ2-6,TGTGCCAGCAGCTCGACAGATTTCGGGCCTGGGGCCAACGTCCTGACTTTC,CASSSTDFGPGANVLTF
NA,NA,TRBV19,TRBJ1-4,TGTGCCAGTAGTCCCTCCGCGGGTGATGAAAAACTGTTTTTT,CASSPSAGDEKLFF
NA,NA,TRBV19,TRBJ1-4,TGTGCCAGTAGTAAACGGGACAATCCACTGTTTTTT,CASSKRDNPLFF